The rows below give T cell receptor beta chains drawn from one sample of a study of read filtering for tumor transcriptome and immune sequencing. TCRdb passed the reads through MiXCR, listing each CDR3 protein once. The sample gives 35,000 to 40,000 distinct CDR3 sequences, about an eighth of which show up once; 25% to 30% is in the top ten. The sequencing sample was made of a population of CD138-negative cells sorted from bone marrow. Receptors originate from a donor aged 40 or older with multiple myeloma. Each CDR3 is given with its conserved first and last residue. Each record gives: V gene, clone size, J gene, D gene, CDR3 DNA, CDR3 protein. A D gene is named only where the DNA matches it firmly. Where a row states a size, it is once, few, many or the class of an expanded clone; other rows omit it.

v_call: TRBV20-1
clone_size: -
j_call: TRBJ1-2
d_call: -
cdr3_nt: TGCAGTGCCCCTACATCGGGGTATGGCTACACCTTC
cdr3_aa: CSAPTSGYGYTF

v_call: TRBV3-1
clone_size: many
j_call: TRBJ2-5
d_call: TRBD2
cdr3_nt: TGTGCCAGCAGCCCAGGGACTAGCGGGGGACAAGAGACCCAGTACTTC
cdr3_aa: CASSPGTSGGQETQYF

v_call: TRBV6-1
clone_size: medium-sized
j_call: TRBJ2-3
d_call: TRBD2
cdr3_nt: TGTGCCAGCAGCCCCGGGACTAGTAGCACAGATACGCAGTATTTT
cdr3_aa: CASSPGTSSTDTQYF

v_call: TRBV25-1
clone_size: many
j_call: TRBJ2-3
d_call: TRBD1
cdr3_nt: TGTGCCAGCCATGGGACAGTCCCAGGAGATACGCAGTATTTT
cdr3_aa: CASHGTVPGDTQYF

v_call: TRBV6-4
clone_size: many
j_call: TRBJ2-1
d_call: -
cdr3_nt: TGTGCCAGCAGTGGACAGGCGGGCAGCTCCTACAATGAGCAGTTCTTC
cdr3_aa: CASSGQAGSSYNEQFF

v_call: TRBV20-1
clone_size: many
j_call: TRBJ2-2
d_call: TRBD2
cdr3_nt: TGCAGTGCTCCCGCCTCCTCTAGCGGGAGAAGCGGGGAGCTGTTTTTT
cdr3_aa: CSAPASSSGRSGELFF

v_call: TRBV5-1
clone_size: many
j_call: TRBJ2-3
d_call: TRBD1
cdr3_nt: TGCGCCAGCAGCTTGGGACAGGGCCTCCTCAGCACAGATACGCAGTATTTT
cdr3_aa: CASSLGQGLLSTDTQYF

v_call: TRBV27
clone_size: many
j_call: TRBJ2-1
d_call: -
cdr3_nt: TGTGCCAGCAGTTTTTGGGTGGGAAGCTCCTACAATGAGCAGTTCTTC
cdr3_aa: CASSFWVGSSYNEQFF

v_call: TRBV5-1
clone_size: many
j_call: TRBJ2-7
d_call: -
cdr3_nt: TGCGCCAGCAGCTTCAGCTCCGGCTCCTACGAGCAGTACTTC
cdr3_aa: CASSFSSGSYEQYF

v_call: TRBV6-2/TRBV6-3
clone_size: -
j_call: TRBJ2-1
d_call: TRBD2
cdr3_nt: TGTGCCAGCAGTTACTCCGAGAGCCTAGCGGGCTACAATGAGCAGTTCTTC
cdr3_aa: CASSYSESLAGYNEQFF

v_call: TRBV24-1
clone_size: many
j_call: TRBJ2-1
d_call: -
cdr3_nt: TGTGCCACCAGTGAGCTGCTCGGGACGAAGCAGTTCTTC
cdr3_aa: CATSELLGTKQFF

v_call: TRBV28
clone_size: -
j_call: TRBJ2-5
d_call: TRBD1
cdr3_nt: TGTGCCAGCAGTCCCGGGACAGGGGAGACCCAGTACTTC
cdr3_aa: CASSPGTGETQYF

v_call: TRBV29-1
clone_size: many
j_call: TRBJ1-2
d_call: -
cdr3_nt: TGCAGCGTTGAAGGGGCAGGGTTTGATGGCTACACCTTC
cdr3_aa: CSVEGAGFDGYTF

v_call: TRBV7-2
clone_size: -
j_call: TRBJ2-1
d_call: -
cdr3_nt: TGTGCCAGCAGCTTATTTTTCGGCTCCTACAATGAGCAGTTCTTC
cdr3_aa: CASSLFFGSYNEQFF

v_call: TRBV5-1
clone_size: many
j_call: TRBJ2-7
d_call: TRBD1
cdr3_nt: TGCGCCAGCAGCGACGGACAGGGGGGTCCCTACGAGCAGTACTTC
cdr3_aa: CASSDGQGGPYEQYF